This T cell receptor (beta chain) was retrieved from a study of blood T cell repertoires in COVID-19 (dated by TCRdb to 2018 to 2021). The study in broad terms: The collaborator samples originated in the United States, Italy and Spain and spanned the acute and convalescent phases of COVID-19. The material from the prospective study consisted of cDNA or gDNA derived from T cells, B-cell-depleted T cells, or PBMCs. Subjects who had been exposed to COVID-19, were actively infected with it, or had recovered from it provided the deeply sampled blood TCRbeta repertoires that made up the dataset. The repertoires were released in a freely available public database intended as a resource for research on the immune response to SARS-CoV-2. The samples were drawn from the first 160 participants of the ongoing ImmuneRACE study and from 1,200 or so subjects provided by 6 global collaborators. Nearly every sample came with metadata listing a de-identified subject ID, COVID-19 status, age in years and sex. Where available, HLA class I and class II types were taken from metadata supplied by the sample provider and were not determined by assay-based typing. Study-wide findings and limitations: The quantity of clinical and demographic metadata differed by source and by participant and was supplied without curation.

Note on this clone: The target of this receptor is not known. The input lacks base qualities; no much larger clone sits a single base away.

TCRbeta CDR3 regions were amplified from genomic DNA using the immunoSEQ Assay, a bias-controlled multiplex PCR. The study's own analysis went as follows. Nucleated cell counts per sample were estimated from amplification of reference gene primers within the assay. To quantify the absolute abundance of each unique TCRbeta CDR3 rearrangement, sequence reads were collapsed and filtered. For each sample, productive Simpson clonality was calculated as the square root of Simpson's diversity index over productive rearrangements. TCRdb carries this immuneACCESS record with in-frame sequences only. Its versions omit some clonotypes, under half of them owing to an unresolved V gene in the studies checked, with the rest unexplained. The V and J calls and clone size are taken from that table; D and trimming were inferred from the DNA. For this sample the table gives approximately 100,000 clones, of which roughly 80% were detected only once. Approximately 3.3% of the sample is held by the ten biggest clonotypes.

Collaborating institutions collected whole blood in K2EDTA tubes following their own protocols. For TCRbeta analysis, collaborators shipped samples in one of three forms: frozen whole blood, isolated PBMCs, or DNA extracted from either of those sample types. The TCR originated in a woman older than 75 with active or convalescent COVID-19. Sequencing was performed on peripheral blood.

This receptor carries the CDR3 CASSSQGSSLENTIYF. The nucleotide sequence reads as follows: TGTGCCAGCAGCTCGCAGGGGAGTTCGCTGGAAAACACCATATATTTT. This chain is built from TRBV7-9 and TRBJ1-3; TRBD1 could be the D gene, as 6 bases match. As encoded in the germline V gene (reference sequence), CDR1 is SEHNR while CDR2 is FQNEAQ. The CDR3 has 16 amino acids, counting the end cysteine and phenylalanine. The entry retains the CDR3 DNA only, 48 bases that are in frame from base 1. Cut back by 4 bases and 6 bases, the V and J ends lie 19 bases apart. Supplemented by the reference TRBV7-9 and TRBJ1-3 proteins around the CDR3, the complete variable domain is DTGVSQNPRHKITKRGQNVTFRCDPISEHNRLYWYRQTLGQGPEFLTYFQNEAQLEKSRLLSDRFSAERPKGSFSTLEIQRTEQGDSAMYLCASSSQGSSLENTIYFGEGSWLTVV.